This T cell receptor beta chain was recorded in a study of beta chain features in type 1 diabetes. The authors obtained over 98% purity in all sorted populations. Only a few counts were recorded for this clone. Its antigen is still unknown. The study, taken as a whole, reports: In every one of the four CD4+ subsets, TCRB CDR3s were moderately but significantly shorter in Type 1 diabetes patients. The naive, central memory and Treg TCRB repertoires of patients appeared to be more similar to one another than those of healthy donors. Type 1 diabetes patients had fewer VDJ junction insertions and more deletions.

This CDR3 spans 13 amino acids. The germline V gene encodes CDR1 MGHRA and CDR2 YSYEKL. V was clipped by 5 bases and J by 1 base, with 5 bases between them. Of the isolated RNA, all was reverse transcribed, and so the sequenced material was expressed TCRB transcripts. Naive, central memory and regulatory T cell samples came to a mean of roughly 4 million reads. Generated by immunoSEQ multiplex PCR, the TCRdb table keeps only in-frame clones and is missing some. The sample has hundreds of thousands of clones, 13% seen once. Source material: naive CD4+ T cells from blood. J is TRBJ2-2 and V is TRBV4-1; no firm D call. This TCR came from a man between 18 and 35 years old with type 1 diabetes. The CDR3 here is CASSTRNTGELFF. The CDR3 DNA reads TGCGCCAGCAGCACAAGGAACACCGGGGAGCTGTTTTTT.